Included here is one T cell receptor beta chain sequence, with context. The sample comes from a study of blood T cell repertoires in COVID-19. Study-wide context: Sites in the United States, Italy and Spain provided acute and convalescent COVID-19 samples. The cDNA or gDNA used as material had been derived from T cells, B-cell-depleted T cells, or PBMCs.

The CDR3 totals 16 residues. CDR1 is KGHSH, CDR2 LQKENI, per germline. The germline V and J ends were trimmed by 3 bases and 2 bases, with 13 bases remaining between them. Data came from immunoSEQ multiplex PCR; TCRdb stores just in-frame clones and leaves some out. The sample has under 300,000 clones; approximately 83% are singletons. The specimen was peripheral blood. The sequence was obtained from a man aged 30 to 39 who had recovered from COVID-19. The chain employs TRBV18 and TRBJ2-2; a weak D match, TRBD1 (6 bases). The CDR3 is CASSPIGTQNTGELFF. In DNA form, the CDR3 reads TGTGCCAGCTCACCTATAGGGACACAAAACACCGGGGAGCTGTTTTTT.